The 2 T cell receptor beta chains below come from one sample, sequenced in a study of beta chain features in type 1 diabetes. Investigators reverse transcribed all isolated RNA, so they sequenced expressed TCRB transcripts. Method: immunoSEQ multiplex PCR; TCRdb's copy keeps in-frame clones and lacks some. In the table there are about 240,000 clones, 25% to 35% of which are singletons. Sequenced sample: central memory CD4+ T cells from blood. The receptors shown here come from a man aged 25 to 40 in good health.

In its sample, this clone was seen a few times. The chain employs TRBV28 and TRBJ2-1, with 7 bases that match TRBD1. CDR1 is MDHEN and CDR2 is SYDVKM in the germline V gene. The CDR3 runs 14 residues. The trim removed 6 bases at V and 5 bases at J, leaving 7 bases unmatched. CDR3 nucleotide sequence: TGTGCCAGCAGCGGGACAGACTTCAACAATGAGCAGTTCTTC. Translation gives CASSGTDFNNEQFF. The full variable domain, its missing parts supplied by reference TRBV28 and TRBJ2-1, is DVKVTQSSRYLVKRTGEKVFLECVQDMDHENMFWYRQDPGLGLRLIYFSYDVKMKEKGDIPEGYSVSREKKERFSLILESASTNQTSMYLCASSGTDFNNEQFFGPGTRLTVL.

V is TRBV5-1 and J is TRBJ2-1, with 7 bases aligning to TRBD1. V shed 9 bases, J shed 2 bases, and the junction held 8 bases outside the gene matches. The CDR3 consists of 14 residues. Germline V gene lookup returns CDR1 SGHRS and CDR2 YFSETQ. CDR3: CATSTGQPYNEQFF. In DNA form, the CDR3 reads TGCGCCACATCGACGGGACAGCCCTACAATGAGCAGTTCTTC.